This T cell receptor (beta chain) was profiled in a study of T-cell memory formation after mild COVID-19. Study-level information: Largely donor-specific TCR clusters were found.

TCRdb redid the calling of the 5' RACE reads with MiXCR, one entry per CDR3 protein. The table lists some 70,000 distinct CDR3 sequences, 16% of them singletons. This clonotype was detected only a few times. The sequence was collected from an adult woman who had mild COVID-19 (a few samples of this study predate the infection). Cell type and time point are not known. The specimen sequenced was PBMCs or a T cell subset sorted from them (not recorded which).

The CDR3 reads CASSQVSSTDTQYF. In DNA form, the CDR3 reads TGTGCCAGCAGCCAGGTCTCTAGCACAGATACGCAGTATTTT. This sequence joins TRBV7-9 and TRBJ2-3, with D unclear. The CDR3 is made up of 14 amino acids. The V gene's germline CDR1 is SEHNR and CDR2 FQNEAQ (reference sequence). V was shortened by 5 bases and J by 0 bases, with 9 bases between the two germline ends.